A single sample is the source of the 27 T cell receptor beta chains below, sequenced in a study of T cells after yellow fever vaccination. TCRdb reprocessed the 5' RACE reads via MiXCR and lists one record per CDR3 protein. The repertoire holds around 50,000 distinct CDR3 sequences, roughly 6.4% seen once, with around 9.3% in the top ten. Specimen: PBMCs, either bulk or a sorted T-cell subset (CD4+, CD8+, memory, or dextramer-sorted; not recorded which), collected 45 days after the yellow fever booster vaccination. The source of these receptors is a man aged 25 to 40 who received the YFV17D yellow fever vaccine.

This clonotype appeared many times. The J gene is TRBJ2-1, the V gene TRBV6-2 or TRBV6-3; D gene uncertain. V was trimmed by 0 bases and J by 5 bases, leaving 5 bases between them. This CDR3 contains 13 residues. Looked up from germline, CDR1 is MNHEY and CDR2 is SVGEGT. The CDR3 DNA follows: TGTGCCAGCAGTTACTCCCGAAACAATGAGCAGTTCTTC. Protein product: CASSYSRNNEQFF.

The chain uses TRBV12-3 or TRBV12-4 and TRBJ2-1; D might be TRBD2 (5 bases). Trimming stripped 3 bases from V and 10 bases from J, with 10 bases between. This CDR3 has 12 amino acids. The CDR3 reads CASSFLANEQFF. DNA for the CDR3: TGTGCCAGCAGTTTCTTAGCGAACGAGCAGTTCTTC.

This clonotype was detected many times. The chain employs TRBV12-3 or TRBV12-4 and TRBJ2-6; D assignment may be TRBD1 or TRBD2 (5 bases each). This CDR3 spans 16 amino acids. The V gene lost 4 bases and the J gene lost 1 base, with 11 bases spanning the gap. Written as DNA, the CDR3 is TGTGCCAGCAGTTCCAAGGGGAGTTCTGGGGCCAACGTCCTGACTTTC. It specifies CASSSKGSSGANVLTF.

The table lists this clonotype with many counts. The chain has TRBV4-3 and TRBJ2-7; 9 nucleotides match TRBD1. The junction had 9 bases not matched to a gene; V was cut back by 0 bases and J by 3 bases. The CDR3 has 17 amino acids. Germline values: CDR1 LGHNA, CDR2 YSLEER. In nucleotides, the CDR3 is TGCGCCAGCAGCCAAGATGCAACAGGGACAGGGAACTACGAGCAGTACTTC. Encoded protein: CASSQDATGTGNYEQYF.

This clonotype was seen a few times. The chain joins TRBV7-2 to TRBJ2-7; D might be TRBD2 (5 bases). Between the trimmed V and J ends, which lost 5 bases and 4 bases, there was a span of 9 bases. The germline gives CDR1 SGHTA, CDR2 FQGNSA. This CDR3 has 12 amino acids. CDR3: CASSMTGYEQYF. The DNA for the CDR3 is TGTGCCAGCAGCATGACGGGGTACGAGCAGTACTTC.

The table lists this clonotype with many counts. V and J are TRBV10-1 and TRBJ2-7; 8 nucleotides agree with TRBD1. In germline, CDR1 is WNHNN, CDR2 SYGVQD (reference sequence). This CDR3 contains 13 residues. The V segment lost 5 bases and the J segment 11 bases; nucleotides outside the gene matches: 11. The CDR3 is CASSPGQAGSKYF. CDR3 nucleotide sequence: TGCGCCAGCAGTCCGGGACAGGCGGGTTCGAAGTACTTC.

This clonotype was seen at least ten times. This chain uses TRBV7-2 with TRBJ2-7, with D possibly TRBD2 on 7 matching bases. V gave up 5 bases and J gave up 2 bases, with 16 bases separating them. This CDR3 contains 15 residues. The germline V gene has CDR1 SGHTA and CDR2 FQGNSA. The CDR3 DNA reads TGTGCCAGCAGCCCGGGGCGGGGGCCGACCTACGAGCAGTACTTC. It yields the protein CASSPGRGPTYEQYF.

Ten or more counts support this clonotype. The rearrangement links TRBV7-9 to TRBJ2-1, with D perhaps TRBD2 (5 bases). The CDR3 runs 16 residues. The germline CDR1 and CDR2 sequences are SEHNR and FQNEAQ (reference sequence). Trimming stripped 1 base from V and 7 bases from J, with 17 bases between. The CDR3: CASSLELLAGNNEQFF. The CDR3 coding sequence is TGTGCCAGCAGCTTAGAGCTGCTAGCCGGTAATAATGAGCAGTTCTTC.

This clonotype was seen a handful of times. The J gene is TRBJ1-2, the V gene TRBV11-2, with unresolved D. This CDR3 has 12 residues. Per germline, CDR1 SGHAT and CDR2 FQNNGV. The V gene lost 6 bases and the J gene lost 3 bases, with 8 bases spanning the gap. CDR3 DNA sequence: TGTGCCAGCAGTCCACTAGACTATGGCTACACCTTC. This sequence encodes CASSPLDYGYTF.

This clonotype appeared many times. The CDR3 protein is CSAARDTDTQYF. In DNA, the CDR3 is TGCAGTGCTGCACGGGACACAGATACGCAGTATTTT. The chain couples TRBV20-1 to TRBJ2-3; D possibly corresponds to TRBD2 (5 bases). V was trimmed by 5 bases and J by 2 bases, leaving 8 bases between them. There are 12 residues in the CDR3. Per germline, CDR1 DFQATT and CDR2 SNEGSKA (reference sequence).

This clonotype was detected many times. This chain uses TRBV7-9 with TRBJ2-7; D might be TRBD1 (5 bases). V lost 6 bases and J 5 bases, leaving 17 bases between the germline ends. The CDR3 runs to 14 residues. The germline V gene encodes CDR1 SEHNR and CDR2 FQNEAQ (reference sequence). CDR3 sequence reads: CASSSQGLYDEQYF. CDR3 nucleotide sequence: TGTGCCAGCAGTTCCCAGGGCCTGTACGACGAGCAGTACTTC.

There are many counts of this clonotype. The gene calls are TRBV28 and TRBJ2-7, with D unclear. This CDR3 comprises 14 residues. Trimming cost V 5 bases and J 10 bases, with 21 bases left between them. Germline V CDR1 and CDR2: MDHEN, SYDVKM. CDR3 region: CASSPPALDADQYF. CDR3 DNA: TGTGCCAGCAGTCCTCCCGCGCTGGATGCGGATCAGTACTTC.

Ten or more counts support this clonotype. The rearrangement links TRBV6-6 to TRBJ2-2; no reliable D call. V lost 7 bases to trimming and J lost 4 bases, with 4 bases between them. This CDR3 region has 11 residues. Germline loops: CDR1 MNHNY, CDR2 SVGAGI (reference sequence). CDR3 nucleotide sequence: TGTGCCAGCACTTTCACCGGGGAGCTGTTTTTT. As protein: CASTFTGELFF.

CDR3 nucleotides: TGTGCCTGGAGGCCTTTTGGGGATCCGGTTACAGACACTGAAGCTTTCTTT. The encoded protein is CAWRPFGDPVTDTEAFF. The V call is TRBV30, the J call TRBJ1-1; D remains unclear. This CDR3 has 17 amino acids. The germline V and J ends were trimmed by 3 bases and 3 bases, with 23 bases remaining between them. Germline lookup yields CDR1 GTSNPN and CDR2 SVGIG (reference sequence). The full variable domain, with the rest looked up from reference TRBV30 and TRBJ1-1, is SQTIHQWPATLVQPVGSPLSLECTVEGTSNPNLYWYRQAAGRGLQLLFYSVGIGQISSEVPQNLSASRPQDRQFILSSKKLLLSDSGFYLCAWRPFGDPVTDTEAFFGQGTRLTVV.

In its sample, this clonotype was seen many times. The chain is built from TRBV20-1 and TRBJ2-3, with D possibly matching TRBD2 (6 bases). With 1 base removed from V and 6 bases from J, the gap between germline ends came to 14 bases. Looked up from germline, CDR1 is DFQATT and CDR2 is SNEGSKA (reference sequence). This CDR3 region has 14 residues. Here the CDR3 reads CSARGTDYLDTQYF. The CDR3 nucleotides are TGCAGTGCTAGAGGGACGGACTATTTGGATACGCAGTATTTT.

This clonotype was detected ten times or more. V gene TRBV3-1 combines with J gene TRBJ2-5; D call uncertain. The CDR3 length is 13 residues. Trimming removed 4 bases at V and 5 bases at J, with 11 bases between. The V gene's germline CDR1 is LGHDT and CDR2 YNNKEL (reference sequence). The CDR3 coding sequence is TGTGCCAGCAGCCTAGACCCGCGGGAGACCCAGTACTTC. It translates to CASSLDPRETQYF.

This clonotype came up many times. V gene TRBV10-1 combines with J gene TRBJ2-5; no definite D call. The CDR3 covers 15 residues. Between the trimmed V and J ends, which lost 0 bases and 0 bases, there was a span of 8 bases. Germline V CDR1 and CDR2: WNHNN, SYGVQD (reference sequence). CDR3 bases: TGCGCCAGCAGTGAGTCGGGCCCGGACCAAGAGACCCAGTACTTC. Encoded protein: CASSESGPDQETQYF.

The chain joins TRBV18 to TRBJ2-1, with a weak D call TRBD1 (5 bases). The length of the CDR3 is 13 residues. Between the trimmed V and J ends, which lost 5 bases and 3 bases, there was a span of 8 bases. Looked up from germline, CDR1 is KGHSH and CDR2 is LQKENI. CDR3 nucleotides: TGTGCCAGCTCATCCCAGGGCTACAATGAGCAGTTCTTC. Encoded protein: CASSSQGYNEQFF.

This clonotype was recorded many times. This chain uses TRBV5-5 with TRBJ2-3; unclear D gene. Germline V gives CDR1 SGHKS, CDR2 YYEKEE (reference sequence). The ends were cut back, 1 base at V and 1 base at J, with 1 base in the middle. CDR3 size: 12 residues. Written as DNA, the CDR3 is TGTGCCAGCAGCTTGCGCACAGATACGCAGTATTTT. Translated: CASSLRTDTQYF.

The CDR3 DNA is TGTGCCAGCAGCCTTAACACCGGGGGGAACCAGTACTTC. It specifies CASSLNTGGNQYF. The V and J genes are TRBV3-1 and TRBJ2-5, with 7 bases fitting TRBD2. Looked up from germline, CDR1 is LGHDT and CDR2 is YNNKEL (reference sequence). This CDR3 has 13 amino acids. J lost 10 bases, V lost 4 bases, and 9 bases had no gene match.

This clonotype was seen many times. The rearrangement links TRBV25-1 to TRBJ2-5; D call uncertain. The germline V gene has CDR1 MGHDK and CDR2 SYGVNS. This CDR3 spans 11 amino acids. V was shortened by 8 bases and J by 6 bases, with 10 bases between the two germline ends. CDR3 sequence reads: CASLGYQTQYF. The CDR3 region has the DNA TGTGCCAGCCTGGGCTATCAGACCCAGTACTTC.

There are many counts of this clonotype. In DNA, the CDR3 is TGTGCCAGCAGTTTAGATGCGGTGTACTACGAGCAGTACTTC. Amino acid sequence: CASSLDAVYYEQYF. The chain carries TRBV12-3 or TRBV12-4 and TRBJ2-7; the D is unclear. CDR3 size: 14 residues. Trimming removed 1 base at V and 3 bases at J, with 10 bases between.

This clonotype came up many times. The chain recombines TRBV7-3 with TRBJ2-1; 12 bases match TRBD1. This CDR3 is built from 14 residues. The ends lost 6 bases at V and 8 bases at J; junction bases unmatched: 5. Germline CDR1 SGHTA, CDR2 FQGTGA. DNA for the CDR3: TGTGCCAGCAGTCCCGGGACAGGGGGCTATGAGCAGTTCTTC. This translates into CASSPGTGGYEQFF. The variable domain in full, completed from reference TRBV7-3 and TRBJ2-1, reads GAGVSQTPSNKVTEKGKYVELRCDPISGHTALYWYRQSLGQGPEFLIYFQGTGAADDSGLPNDRFFAVRPEGSVSTLKIQRTERGDSAVYLCASSPGTGGYEQFFGPGTRLTVL.

Ten or more counts support this clonotype. This rearrangement joins TRBV9 to TRBJ1-1, with 9 bases matching TRBD1. The junction had 4 bases not matched to a gene; V was cut back by 0 bases and J by 4 bases. The CDR3 spans 15 residues. CDR1 and CDR2 (germline): SGDLS, YYNGEE. Here the CDR3 reads CASSVGGQGGTEAFF. The CDR3 DNA follows: TGTGCCAGCAGCGTAGGGGGACAGGGAGGCACTGAAGCTTTCTTT.

This clonotype was seen ten or more times. The gene calls are TRBV5-1 and TRBJ2-1; TRBD2 matches at 8 bases. Germline loops: CDR1 SGHRS, CDR2 YFSETQ. There are 17 residues in the CDR3. Trimming took 4 bases from V and 2 from J; bases not matched to a gene: 11. This chain's CDR3 is CASSPEGGRTAYNEQFF. DNA for the CDR3: TGCGCCAGCAGCCCGGAGGGCGGGAGGACGGCCTACAATGAGCAGTTCTTC.

This clonotype was observed many times. The V gene is TRBV7-8, the J gene TRBJ2-2; D call uncertain. Germline-derived CDR1 and CDR2 are SGHVS and FQNEAQ. Trimming removed 1 base from V and 3 bases from J, with 3 bases in between. This CDR3 region has 13 residues. The CDR3 DNA sequence: TGTGCCAGCAGCTTAGTTGACACCGGGGAGCTGTTTTTT. Translation: CASSLVDTGELFF.

This clonotype has ten or more counts. This chain joins TRBV10-3 and TRBJ1-2; D is perhaps TRBD1 (5 bases). Trimming took off 4 bases at V and 8 bases at J, with 17 bases between the two ends. CDR3 size: 14 residues. Germline V gene lookup returns CDR1 ENHRY and CDR2 SYGVKD. CDR3 protein: CAISAGLVARGYTF. CDR3 bases: TGTGCCATCAGTGCGGGACTCGTGGCGCGGGGCTACACCTTC.